Shown below are 14 T cell receptor beta chains from a single sample sequenced in a study of blood T cell repertoires in COVID-19. Using immunoSEQ multiplex PCR, the repertoire was profiled, and TCRdb retains in-frame clones only, with some absent. This table holds 150,000 to 200,000 clones, approximately 78% found once. The sequenced material came from peripheral blood. Receptor source: a human donor in a cohort sampled during active COVID-19.

In the case of this clone: Other DNA sequences in this specimen translate into the identical CDR3. The V gene is TRBV5-1, the J gene TRBJ2-3; D not resolved. This CDR3 has 13 amino acids. Trimming shortened V by 1 base and J by 1 base, and 4 bases separated the two germline ends. CDR1 is SGHRS and CDR2 is YFSETQ in the germline V gene. The CDR3 DNA follows: TGCGCCAGCAGCTTGCCAGGCACAGATACGCAGTATTTT. It specifies CASSLPGTDTQYF.

The rearrangement joins TRBV7-2 to TRBJ1-2; no clear D gene. This CDR3 is 16 amino acids long. V was clipped by 2 bases and J by 3 bases, with 16 bases between them. Germline values: CDR1 SGHTA, CDR2 FQGNSA. The CDR3 nucleotides are TGTGCCAGCAGCTTACCTCCCTCACCAACTGACTATGGCTACACCTTC. Residues: CASSLPPSPTDYGYTF.

The chain employs TRBV27 and TRBJ2-1; 12 bases map to TRBD2. Looked up from germline, CDR1 is MNHEY and CDR2 is SMNVEV (reference sequence). The CDR3 has 14 amino acids. The V and J ends lost 8 bases and 5 bases, in that order; junction bases with no gene match: 4. The DNA for the CDR3 is TGTGCCAGCCTTGGACTAGCGGGAAACAATGAGCAGTTCTTC. Translating it yields CASLGLAGNNEQFF.

The V gene is TRBV6-6, the J gene TRBJ1-6; 8 nucleotides line up with TRBD1. CDR1 is MNHNY, CDR2 SVGAGI, per germline (reference sequence). J lost 7 bases, V lost 4 bases, and 9 bases had no gene match. The CDR3 consists of 16 residues. The CDR3 reads CASSFLGQGKNSPLHF. CDR3 bases: TGTGCCAGCAGTTTTCTCGGACAGGGCAAGAATTCACCCCTCCACTTT.

V usage is TRBV7-9 and J usage is TRBJ2-5; D is possibly TRBD1 (6 bases). The V and J ends lost 5 bases and 2 bases respectively, with 15 bases between them. CDR1 SEHNR and CDR2 FQNEAQ come from the germline V gene (reference sequence). The CDR3 covers 15 residues. CDR3 coding DNA: TGTGCCAGCAGCCTTTCAGGGGAAGGGCAAGAGACCCAGTACTTC. It translates to CASSLSGEGQETQYF.

The CDR3 reads CASWEVSNTGELFF. CDR3 nucleotides: TGTGCCAGCTGGGAGGTTTCGAACACCGGGGAGCTGTTTTTT. The chain is built from TRBV6-6 and TRBJ2-2, with D maybe TRBD2 (6 bases). The CDR3 has 14 residues. Germline V CDR1 and CDR2: MNHNY, SVGAGI (reference sequence). Trimming removed 8 bases at V and 0 bases at J, with 10 bases between.

The chain recombines TRBV4-3 with TRBJ1-2, with D perhaps matching TRBD1 (6 bases). CDR3 length: 16 amino acids. Trimming stripped 0 bases from V and 8 bases from J, with 19 bases between. The germline V gene has CDR1 LGHNA and CDR2 YSLEER. CDR3 protein: CASSQELDRLPGGYTF. The CDR3 coding sequence is TGCGCCAGCAGCCAAGAATTGGACAGACTCCCCGGAGGCTACACCTTC.

This chain links TRBV19 with TRBJ1-5; D may be TRBD1 (6 bases). Germline CDR1 is LNHDA and CDR2 is SQIVND (reference sequence). V gave up 8 bases and J gave up 5 bases, with 16 bases separating them. This CDR3 is 14 amino acids long. The CDR3 bases are TGTGCCAGTGGAGTACAGGGAGTCCATCAGCCCCAGCATTTT. It encodes CASGVQGVHQPQHF.

The chain joins TRBV27 to TRBJ1-5, with 7 bases fitting TRBD1. V lost 4 bases, J lost 10 bases, and 7 bases stayed unmatched. Germline loops: CDR1 MNHEY, CDR2 SMNVEV (reference sequence). The CDR3 has 13 amino acids. The CDR3 loop reads CASSSGTVYPQHF. CDR3 sequence (DNA): TGTGCCAGCAGTTCCGGGACAGTCTACCCCCAGCATTTT.

This clone showed up just a few times. V and J are TRBV9 and TRBJ2-7; D gene unclear. Between the trimmed V and J ends, which lost 0 bases and 0 bases, there was a span of 7 bases. Germline V gene sequence: CDR1 SGDLS, CDR2 YYNGEE. The length of the CDR3 is 14 residues. The CDR3 nucleotides read TGTGCCAGCAGCGTAGGGTCTACCTCCTACGAGCAGTACTTC. Encoded protein: CASSVGSTSYEQYF.

CDR3 sequence (DNA): TGTGCCAGCAGCCGAGATGGGCGGCAGTTCTTC. This sequence encodes CASSRDGRQFF. The chain couples TRBV6-5 to TRBJ2-1; D call uncertain. The germline V gene has CDR1 MNHEY and CDR2 SVGAGI. Trimming pared 6 bases from V and 12 bases from J, leaving 12 bases between. This CDR3 has 11 amino acids.

The CDR3, as DNA: TGCGCCAGCAGCTGGGCGGGGCAAACTGAAGCTTTCTTT. Encoded protein: CASSWAGQTEAFF. The chain is built from TRBV5-1 and TRBJ1-1, with a possible D match to TRBD1 (5 bases). V lost 3 bases, J lost 5 bases, and 11 bases lay in between. The CDR3 is 13 residues long. Germline values: CDR1 SGHRS, CDR2 YFSETQ.

This clone occurred a few times. The genes are TRBV6-5 and TRBJ1-4, with D possibly TRBD1 on 5 matching bases. With 11 bases removed from V and 4 bases from J, the gap between germline ends came to 17 bases. Germline CDR1 is MNHEY and CDR2 is SVGAGI. This CDR3 region has 14 residues. The CDR3 coding sequence is TGTGCCTCCCATCGGTGGAGGGGTAATGAAAAACTGTTTTTT. This encodes CASHRWRGNEKLFF.

The chain joins TRBV28 to TRBJ2-7; D perhaps matches TRBD2 (5 bases). V shed 5 bases and J shed 5 bases, with 19 bases lying between them. This CDR3 is built from 15 residues. From germline, CDR1 is MDHEN and CDR2 SYDVKM. The CDR3 DNA sequence: TGTGCCAGCAGTATTACCCGGACTGCCGCCCACGAGCAGTACTTC. Translating it yields CASSITRTAAHEQYF. Drawing the rest from reference TRBV28 and TRBJ2-7, the complete variable domain is DVKVTQSSRYLVKRTGEKVFLECVQDMDHENMFWYRQDPGLGLRLIYFSYDVKMKEKGDIPEGYSVSREKKERFSLILESASTNQTSMYLCASSITRTAAHEQYFGPGTRLTVT.